These 18 T cell receptor beta chains came from one sample sequenced in a study of blood T cell repertoires in COVID-19. Sequencing used immunoSEQ multiplex PCR; TCRdb keeps in-frame clones, though not all of them. The sample carries a few hundred thousand clones, around 85% recorded once. The sequenced sample was peripheral blood. All receptors derive from a middle-aged man with active or convalescent COVID-19.

The CDR3 protein is CASSQAPDSTNEQFF. CDR3 bases: TGCGCCAGCAGCCAAGCCCCCGACTCCACCAATGAGCAGTTCTTC. The chain employs TRBV4-1 and TRBJ2-1; D gene ambiguous. From germline, CDR1 is MGHRA and CDR2 YSYEKL. The CDR3 runs to 15 residues. V was clipped by 1 base and J by 6 bases, with 13 bases between them.

This clone was counted a single time. The chain joins TRBV5-4 to TRBJ2-7; D may be TRBD2 (6 bases). V gave up 3 bases and J gave up 0 bases, with 7 bases separating them. The CDR3 has 13 amino acids. The germline CDR1 and CDR2 sequences are SGHNT and YYREEE (reference sequence). The CDR3 is CASSSRDSYEQYF. The CDR3 nucleotides are TGTGCCAGCAGCTCGCGGGACTCCTACGAGCAGTACTTC.

A single count supports this clone. The chain employs TRBV13 and TRBJ2-2; a possible D gene is TRBD1 (5 bases). This CDR3 is built from 15 residues. Trimming removed 2 bases from V and 3 bases from J, with 10 bases in between. CDR1 is PRHDT, CDR2 FYEKMQ, per germline (reference sequence). The CDR3: CASSLRAGHTGELFF. In DNA form, the CDR3 reads TGTGCCAGCAGCTTACGGGCAGGGCACACCGGGGAGCTGTTTTTT. The full variable domain, its missing parts supplied by reference TRBV13 and TRBJ2-2, is AAGVIQSPRHLIKEKRETATLKCYPIPRHDTVYWYQQGPGQDPQFLISFYEKMQSDKGSIPDRFSAQQFSDYHSELNMSSLELGDSALYFCASSLRAGHTGELFFGEGSRLTVL.

The J gene is TRBJ1-2, the V gene TRBV18; D may be TRBD1 (5 bases). This CDR3 comprises 13 residues. The V and J ends lost 6 bases and 4 bases respectively, with 12 bases between them. Per germline, CDR1 KGHSH and CDR2 LQKENI. The CDR3 region is CASSSRGTYGYTF. Here the CDR3 DNA reads TGTGCCAGCTCCTCAAGGGGTACCTATGGCTACACCTTC. The whole variable domain, filled in from reference TRBV18 and TRBJ1-2, reads NAGVMQNPRHLVRRRGQEARLRCSPMKGHSHVYWYRQLPEEGLKFMVYLQKENIIDESGMPKERFSAEFPKEGPSILRIQQVVRGDSAAYFCASSSRGTYGYTFGSGTRLTVV.

The J gene is TRBJ1-2, the V gene TRBV3-1 (or the pseudogene TRBV3-2); tentatively, D is TRBD1 (5 bases). The CDR3 loop spans 14 amino acids. V lost 1 base and J lost 8, with 14 bases in between. Germline lookup yields CDR1 LGHDT and CDR2 YNNKEL (reference sequence). The CDR3, as DNA: TGTGCCAGCAGCCAAGCGGTGACCCAGGGAGGCTACACCTTC. Protein sequence: CASSQAVTQGGYTF.

This clone showed up just once. The V gene is TRBV6-5, the J gene TRBJ1-5, with 12 bases identical to TRBD1. CDR1 is MNHEY and CDR2 is SVGAGI in the germline V gene. J was trimmed by 3 bases and V by 6 bases; bases with no gene match: 3. The CDR3 length is 15 residues. The CDR3 spells CASRGTGGVNQPQHF. The DNA for the CDR3 is TGTGCCAGCAGGGGGACAGGGGGCGTCAATCAGCCCCAGCATTTT.

This chain joins TRBV11-2 and TRBJ2-5; TRBD2 is a possible D gene (7 bases). The CDR3 length is 16 residues. Germline V CDR1 and CDR2: SGHAT, FQNNGV. V was trimmed by 5 bases and J by 2 bases, leaving 18 bases between them. The CDR3 spells CASSLLGGGRQETQYF. CDR3 DNA sequence: TGTGCCAGCAGCCTCTTGGGCGGGGGCCGGCAAGAGACCCAGTACTTC.

The chain couples TRBV25-1 to TRBJ2-5; TRBD2 aligns across 8 bases. CDR3 length: 15 residues. V was pared by 4 bases and J by 7 bases, with 11 bases of the junction left unmatched. Germline lookup yields CDR1 MGHDK and CDR2 SYGVNS. CDR3 DNA sequence: TGTGCCAGCAGTGGTACTAGCGGACCCTCAGGGACCCAGTACTTC. It is translated as CASSGTSGPSGTQYF.

This sequence joins TRBV5-4 and TRBJ2-3; 7 nucleotides match TRBD1. This CDR3 region has 14 residues. Unmatched junction bases numbered 7, after V lost 3 bases and J lost 6 bases. Germline CDR1 reads SGHNT; CDR2 reads YYREEE (reference sequence). DNA for the CDR3: TGTGCCAGCAGCTCCGGACAGGCGCGGGATACGCAGTATTTT. Translating gives CASSSGQARDTQYF.

In this sample, this clone turned up a few times. This chain joins TRBV9 and TRBJ2-7; a weak D match, TRBD2 (5 bases). Germline CDR1 is SGDLS and CDR2 is YYNGEE. The germline V and J ends were trimmed by 0 bases and 5 bases, with 18 bases remaining between them. This CDR3 region has 16 residues. In DNA form, the CDR3 reads TGTGCCAGCAGCGTAGGTTGGGTATCCAATAGCGACGAGCAGTACTTC. Its translation: CASSVGWVSNSDEQYF.

This clone was detected a few times. This chain connects TRBV6-5 to TRBJ1-1; the match to TRBD1 covers 7 bases. Trimming cost V 6 bases and J 5 bases; bases outside gene matches: 9. This CDR3 is built from 14 residues. Germline V gene sequence: CDR1 MNHEY, CDR2 SVGAGI. CDR3 nucleotide sequence: TGTGCCAGCAGACCCCTGACAGGGAGGACTGAAGCTTTCTTT. Translating it yields CASRPLTGRTEAFF.

This clone was observed once. The CDR3 DNA reads as TGTGCCAGTAGTATATTGAGGAGAACTGAAGCTTTCTTT. Encoded protein: CASSILRRTEAFF. The chain carries TRBV19 and TRBJ1-1; D gene unclear. CDR1 LNHDA and CDR2 SQIVND come from the germline V gene (reference sequence). The CDR3 contains 13 residues. V was clipped by 2 bases and J by 5 bases, with 9 bases between them.

This clone was detected only a few times. The CDR3 loop reads CATSGRTGELFF. CDR3 in DNA: TGTGCCACCAGTGGTCGGACCGGGGAGCTGTTTTTT. The V gene is TRBV24-1, the J gene TRBJ2-2, with D hard to call. V was trimmed by 5 bases and J by 5 bases, leaving 5 bases between them. The CDR3 extends over 12 amino acids. Germline values: CDR1 KGHDR, CDR2 SFDVKD.

The table lists this clone with a few counts. The chain is built from TRBV4-1 and TRBJ2-5, with D hard to call. The CDR3 totals 14 residues. CDR1 MGHRA and CDR2 YSYEKL come from the germline V gene. Trimming took off 6 bases at V and 0 bases at J, with 11 bases between the two ends. The CDR3 loop reads CASRPNLNQETQYF. Written as DNA, the CDR3 is TGCGCCAGCAGACCCAACTTGAACCAAGAGACCCAGTACTTC.

This clone was seen only once. The chain has TRBV9 and TRBJ1-2; D is unclear. Trimming left V 4 bases short and J 8 bases short, with 18 bases between. There are 14 residues in the CDR3. The germline CDR1 and CDR2 sequences are SGDLS and YYNGEE. The CDR3 loop reads CASSNRERTGGYTF. The CDR3 coding sequence is TGTGCCAGCAGCAACCGGGAAAGAACTGGGGGCTACACCTTC.

This sequence joins TRBV3-1 (or the pseudogene TRBV3-2) and TRBJ2-2; D might be TRBD2 (5 bases). The germline V gene has CDR1 LGHDT and CDR2 YNNKEL (reference sequence). V was cut by 0 bases and J by 0 bases, with 8 bases left in between. The CDR3 spans 16 residues. The CDR3 loop reads CASSQDYGTNTGELFF. Here the CDR3 DNA reads TGTGCCAGCAGCCAAGATTACGGGACGAACACCGGGGAGCTGTTTTTT.

This chain links TRBV29-1 with TRBJ1-4; D not certain. V dropped 2 bases and J dropped 10 bases, with 11 bases sitting between them. The CDR3 length is 12 residues. Germline values: CDR1 SQVTM, CDR2 ANQGSEA. The CDR3 DNA follows: TGCAGCGTTGAAAGAGCTCGGGGAAAACTGTTTTTT. This sequence encodes CSVERARGKLFF.

The chain uses TRBV5-4 and TRBJ1-1, with TRBD1 as a possible D gene (5 bases). The CDR3 extends over 12 amino acids. V was pared by 4 bases and J by 6 bases, with 10 bases between. The germline gives CDR1 SGHNT, CDR2 YYREEE (reference sequence). In nucleotides, the CDR3 is TGTGCCAGCAGCCGCCGGGACTCTGAAGCTTTCTTT. Encoded protein: CASSRRDSEAFF. Full variable domain (missing parts from reference TRBV5-4 and TRBJ1-1): ETGVTQSPTHLIKTRGQQVTLRCSSQSGHNTVSWYQQALGQGPQFIFQYYREEENGRGNFPPRFSGLQFPNYSSELNVNALELDDSALYLCASSRRDSEAFFGQGTRLTVV.